Below are 11 T cell receptor beta chains sequenced from a single sample in a study of CD8 T cells in Susac syndrome (dated by TCRdb to about 2019). The library relied on the immunoSEQ multiplex PCR assay. RNA was extracted using the RNeasy kit, and about 0.45 to 1 microgram was reverse transcribed with random hexamers. TCRdb trimmed public reads at Q25 via fastp, called clones via MiXCR and kept in-frame beta chains. A single entry per CDR3 protein holds the most common genes and DNA from its merged rows. For this sample there are about 160,000 distinct CDR3 sequences; 85% to 95% appear just once. 0.12% to 0.15% of the sample goes to the ten largest clones. What was sequenced was CD4+ T cells from PBMCs. These TCRs come from a human donor in good health.

V usage is TRBV7-3 and J usage is TRBJ1-2, with D uncertain. V lost 3 bases, J lost 5 bases, and 7 bases lay in between. Germline lookup yields CDR1 SGHTA and CDR2 FQGTGA. This CDR3 is built from 12 residues. The CDR3 loop is CASSFEGYGYTF. The CDR3 DNA is TGTGCCAGCAGCTTCGAAGGGTATGGCTACACCTTC.

This clonotype was counted a single time. The V call is TRBV3-1, the J call TRBJ2-7; TRBD1 aligns across 8 bases. The CDR3 length is 16 residues. Trimming cost V 4 bases and J 0 bases; bases outside gene matches: 8. The germline V gene encodes CDR1 LGHDT and CDR2 YNNKEL (reference sequence). This CDR3 is CASSRQGAASSYEQYF. The CDR3 DNA sequence: TGTGCCAGCAGCCGGCAGGGGGCGGCCAGCTCCTACGAGCAGTACTTC.

The gene calls are TRBV9 and TRBJ1-6; no clear D. The germline gives CDR1 SGDLS, CDR2 YYNGEE. The CDR3 totals 14 residues. V was shortened by 0 bases and J by 6 bases, with 7 bases between the two germline ends. CDR3 in amino acids: CASSVGQLNSPLHF. The CDR3 DNA reads as TGTGCCAGCAGCGTAGGCCAGCTTAATTCACCCCTCCACTTT.

The chain combines TRBV20-1 with TRBJ1-2; perhaps TRBD1 as D (6 bases). Trimming took off 6 bases at V and 8 bases at J, with 19 bases between the two ends. This CDR3 comprises 13 residues. CDR1 and CDR2 from the germline V gene are DFQATT and SNEGSKA (reference sequence). The CDR3 spells CSARLQGVSGYTF. CDR3 DNA: TGCAGTGCAAGATTACAGGGAGTAAGCGGCTACACCTTC.

This chain connects TRBV20-1 to TRBJ1-3, with D possibly being TRBD1 (5 bases). The CDR3 consists of 14 residues. Per the germline V gene, CDR1 is DFQATT and CDR2 is SNEGSKA (reference sequence). V was cut by 6 bases and J by 0 bases, with 12 bases left in between. The CDR3: CSALTASSGNTIYF. The CDR3 DNA is TGCAGTGCCCTGACAGCGTCCTCTGGAAACACCATATATTTT.

The count of this clonotype is one. The chain combines TRBV2 with TRBJ2-7; either TRBD1 or TRBD2 may fit D (5 bases each). V was shortened by 2 bases and J by 6 bases, with 14 bases between the two germline ends. In germline, CDR1 is SNHLY, CDR2 FYNNEI. This CDR3 region has 14 residues. CDR3 sequence: CASSEMSHGGEQYF. DNA of the CDR3: TGTGCCAGCAGTGAAATGTCTCATGGGGGCGAGCAGTACTTC.

V is TRBV3-1 and J is TRBJ2-7; D is possibly TRBD1 (5 bases). The CDR3 totals 13 residues. Trimming took off 5 bases at V and 2 bases at J, with 10 bases between the two ends. Germline values: CDR1 LGHDT, CDR2 YNNKEL (reference sequence). This CDR3 reads CASSLIGAYEQYF. The DNA for the CDR3 is TGTGCCAGCAGCTTAATAGGGGCCTACGAGCAGTACTTC.

The chain couples TRBV29-1 to TRBJ1-1; D ambiguous. V lost 5 bases, J lost 0 bases, and 4 bases lay in between. Germline V gene lookup returns CDR1 SQVTM and CDR2 ANQGSEA. This CDR3 has 11 amino acids. The CDR3 sequence is CSVSMNTEAFF. In nucleotides, the CDR3 is TGCAGCGTTTCCATGAACACTGAAGCTTTCTTT.

V and J are TRBV6-1 and TRBJ2-3, with D perhaps given as TRBD1 or TRBD2 (5 bases each). This CDR3 comprises 16 residues. Per the germline V gene, CDR1 is MNHNS and CDR2 is SASEGT. V lost 5 bases and J 0 bases, leaving 15 bases between the germline ends. CDR3 in amino acids: CASSPLPGPSTDTQYF. In DNA, the CDR3 is TGTGCCAGCAGTCCCCTACCGGGACCTAGCACAGATACGCAGTATTTT.

The chain employs TRBV7-9 and TRBJ2-5; 8 nucleotides line up with TRBD1. This CDR3 is built from 15 residues. V dropped 5 bases and J dropped 5; count of bases not matched to a gene: 10. The germline gives CDR1 SEHNR, CDR2 FQNEAQ (reference sequence). CDR3 nucleotide sequence: TGTGCCAGCAGCGCTTACTCAGGGGGCGCGGAGACCCAGTACTTC. The encoded protein is CASSAYSGGAETQYF. The full variable domain, completed using reference TRBV7-9 and TRBJ2-5, is DTGVSQNPRHKITKRGQNVTFRCDPISEHNRLYWYRQTLGQGPEFLTYFQNEAQLEKSRLLSDRFSAERPKGSFSTLEIQRTEQGDSAMYLCASSAYSGGAETQYFGPGTRLLVL.

The chain carries TRBV5-1 and TRBJ2-3; perhaps TRBD1 as D (6 bases). V dropped 4 bases and J dropped 0 bases, with 12 bases sitting between them. The germline CDR1 and CDR2 sequences are SGHRS and YFSETQ. The CDR3 spans 15 residues. The CDR3, as DNA: TGCGCCAGCAGCATCGGACAGAGTAGCACAGATACGCAGTATTTT. It is translated as CASSIGQSSTDTQYF.